This T cell receptor beta chain was sequenced for a study of human T cells and chemical hapten exposure. Study information: All patients underwent weekly scalp dosing with diphenylcyclopropenone for the full roughly 25-week study.

As to time point: pre-sensitization, week 0. Treatment meaning: therapeutic diphenylcyclopropenone sensitization with weekly scalp DPC. Before extraction, the whole blood was not fractionated, and total RNA was taken from it. This clonotype was seen a handful of times. Its antigen is currently unknown. Study-wide points: Versus controls, significantly more large CDR3 similarity clusters arose from expanded TCRs.

TCRdb reprocessed the RACE reads with MiXCR, giving one entry per CDR3 protein. The data show almost 40,000 distinct CDR3 sequences, with roughly 7.6% seen just once and 1.3% held by the top ten. The CDR3 is made up of 16 amino acids. CDR1 is MDHEN and CDR2 is SYDVKM in the germline V gene. V lost 6 bases to trimming and J lost 5 bases; unmatched junction nucleotides: 13. The receptor was isolated from a woman between 45 and 65 years old with alopecia areata. Some clones in this sample may be carry-over from other donors' samples. This sample comprised whole blood, obtained in connection with sensitization to the hapten diphenylcyclopropenone (DPC). The chain uses TRBV28 and TRBJ2-7; 10 bases match TRBD2. The CDR3 DNA reads TGTGCCAGCAGAGACAGAGCGGGAGGGCGCCCCAACGAGCAGTACTTC. Translated, it gives CASRDRAGGRPNEQYF.